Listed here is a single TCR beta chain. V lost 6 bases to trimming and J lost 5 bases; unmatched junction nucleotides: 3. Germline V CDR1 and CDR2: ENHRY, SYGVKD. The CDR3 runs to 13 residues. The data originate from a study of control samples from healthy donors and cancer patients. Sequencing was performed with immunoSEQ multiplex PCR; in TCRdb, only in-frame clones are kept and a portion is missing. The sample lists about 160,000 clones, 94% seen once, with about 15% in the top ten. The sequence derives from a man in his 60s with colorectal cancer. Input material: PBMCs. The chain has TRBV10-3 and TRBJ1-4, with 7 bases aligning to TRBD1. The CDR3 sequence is CAISDRANEKLFF. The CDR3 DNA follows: TGTGCCATCAGCGACAGGGCAAATGAAAAACTGTTTTTT.